The 9 T cell receptor beta chains listed next were all sequenced from one sample in a study of radiotherapy plus CTLA-4 blockade in lung cancer. TCRdb's table, derived via immunoSEQ multiplex PCR, lists solely in-frame clones and lacks some. The sample includes fewer than 65,000 clones, 84% seen only once; the top ten take around 4.9%. The sample consisted of peripheral blood, taken from a patient treated with radiotherapy plus ipilimumab. These receptors originate from a human donor with non-small cell lung cancer whose response to radiotherapy plus ipilimumab could not be evaluated.

The CDR3, as DNA: TGTGCCAGCGACCCCCAAGTCGGGGGAGGCGGGGAGCTGTTTTTT. Translating gives CASDPQVGGGGELFF. This chain joins TRBV7-9 and TRBJ2-2; D might be TRBD2 (6 bases). The CDR3 sequence is 15 residues long. Germline CDR1 and CDR2: SEHNR and FQNEAQ (reference sequence). V was pared by 8 bases and J by 7 bases, with 20 bases between.

The chain carries TRBV4-3 and TRBJ1-1; TRBD1 matches at 7 bases. After removal of 8 bases from V and 1 base from J, the junction contained 4 bases not matched to a gene. CDR3 length equals 13 residues. Germline CDR1 reads LGHNA; CDR2 reads YSLEER. The CDR3 region is CASSYRGNTEAFF. CDR3 nucleotides: TGCGCCAGCTCCTACAGGGGGAACACTGAAGCTTTCTTT.

The chain couples TRBV9 to TRBJ2-1; 7 nucleotides match TRBD1. The germline V gene has CDR1 SGDLS and CDR2 YYNGEE. The CDR3 has 14 residues. V lost 3 bases and J lost 4; bases outside the gene matches: 4. This CDR3 is CASSAKGQYNEQFF. CDR3 DNA sequence: TGTGCCAGCAGCGCCAAGGGACAGTACAATGAGCAGTTCTTC.

This chain joins TRBV5-1 and TRBJ2-7; 7 positions agree with TRBD1. The germline V gene encodes CDR1 SGHRS and CDR2 YFSETQ. J was trimmed by 0 bases and V by 4 bases; bases with no gene match: 10. This CDR3 has 16 residues. The CDR3 sequence: CASSPRPGQISYEQYF. The CDR3 DNA follows: TGCGCCAGCAGCCCGCGACCGGGACAGATCTCCTACGAGCAGTACTTC. The full variable domain, its missing parts supplied by reference TRBV5-1 and TRBJ2-7, is KAGVTQTPRYLIKTRGQQVTLSCSPISGHRSVSWYQQTPGQGLQFLFEYFSETQRNKGNFPGRFSGRQFSNSRSEMNVSTLELGDSALYLCASSPRPGQISYEQYFGPGTRLTVT.

V is TRBV28 and J is TRBJ2-1; D perhaps matches TRBD1 (5 bases). The germline CDR1 and CDR2 sequences are MDHEN and SYDVKM. The CDR3 is made up of 13 amino acids. Trimming stripped 5 bases from V and 5 bases from J, with 10 bases between. The chain's CDR3 is CASSQGLDNEQFF. The CDR3 region has the DNA TGTGCCAGCAGTCAGGGCCTAGACAATGAGCAGTTCTTC. Using reference TRBV28 and TRBJ2-1 for the parts outside the CDR3, the full variable domain is DVKVTQSSRYLVKRTGEKVFLECVQDMDHENMFWYRQDPGLGLRLIYFSYDVKMKEKGDIPEGYSVSREKKERFSLILESASTNQTSMYLCASSQGLDNEQFFGPGTRLTVL.

J is TRBJ1-6 and V is TRBV5-7; 9 nucleotides match TRBD1. TRBV5-7 is given ORF status, its function remaining uncertain. The CDR3 extends over 17 amino acids. V dropped 0 bases and J dropped 9; count of bases not matched to a gene: 10. CDR3 coding DNA: TGTGCCAGCAGCTTGGAGTTACGGTACAGGGGGCTTTCACCCCTCCACTTT. It translates to CASSLELRYRGLSPLHF.

V usage is TRBV7-2 and J usage is TRBJ2-5, with a tentative D call TRBD1 (5 bases). The CDR3 has 15 amino acids. Trimming took off 2 bases at V and 4 bases at J, with 14 bases between the two ends. Germline V CDR1 and CDR2: SGHTA, FQGNSA. CDR3 amino acids: CASSLIWAGPETQYF. CDR3 nucleotide sequence: TGTGCCAGCAGCTTAATCTGGGCAGGGCCAGAGACCCAGTACTTC.

The V gene is TRBV25-1, the J gene TRBJ2-1; D is perhaps TRBD2 (5 bases). The CDR3 extends over 14 amino acids. Trimming pared 2 bases from V and 9 bases from J, leaving 14 bases between. From germline, CDR1 is MGHDK and CDR2 SYGVNS. CDR3 nucleotides: TGTGCCAGCAGTGAAGTGAATGTAGGAGGTGAGCAGTTCTTC. Encoded protein: CASSEVNVGGEQFF.

Only a few counts were recorded for this clone. The J gene is TRBJ1-1, the V gene TRBV7-9; D gene ambiguous. Germline values: CDR1 SEHNR, CDR2 FQNEAQ (reference sequence). V was cut by 1 base and J by 0 bases, with 9 bases left in between. The CDR3 runs 15 residues. The CDR3 is CASSLVPGMNTEAFF. CDR3 sequence (DNA): TGTGCCAGCAGCTTAGTGCCGGGAATGAACACTGAAGCTTTCTTT.